The 9 T cell receptor beta chains given below trace back to one sample, sequenced in a study of blood T cell repertoires in COVID-19. Produced via immunoSEQ multiplex PCR; TCRdb's table is partial and in-frame only. The profile covers about 210,000 clones, with about 83% appearing a single time and roughly 8% taken by the ten largest. Material: peripheral blood. Receptor source: a woman between 45 and 60 years old with acute or convalescent COVID-19.

The gene calls are TRBV14 and TRBJ2-7; the D is unclear. CDR3 length equals 11 residues. Germline V gene sequence: CDR1 SGHDN, CDR2 FVKESK. The V and J ends lost 3 bases and 8 bases respectively, with 8 bases between them. Here the CDR3 reads CASSQLLKQYF. The CDR3 DNA follows: TGTGCCAGCAGCCAGCTTCTAAAGCAGTACTTC. Full variable domain (outside the CDR3, taken from reference TRBV14 and TRBJ2-7): EAGVTQFPSHSVIEKGQTVTLRCDPISGHDNLYWYRRVMGKEIKFLLHFVKESKQDESGMPNNRFLAERTGGTYSTLKVQPAELEDSGVYFCASSQLLKQYFGPGTRLTVT.

The rearrangement joins TRBV27 to TRBJ1-1, with 7 bases fitting TRBD1. The germline CDR1 and CDR2 sequences are MNHEY and SMNVEV (reference sequence). V shed 4 bases and J 0 bases; nucleotides not matched to a gene: 5. The CDR3 consists of 15 residues. The CDR3, as DNA: TGTGCCAGCAGTTCACTAGGGACAGTGAACACTGAAGCTTTCTTT. Translated, it gives CASSSLGTVNTEAFF.

The rearrangement joins TRBV9 to TRBJ1-6, with TRBD1 identical over 8 bases. The V segment lost 3 bases and the J segment 7 bases; nucleotides outside the gene matches: 6. The CDR3 is 15 amino acids. CDR1 SGDLS and CDR2 YYNGEE come from the germline V gene. The CDR3 DNA reads TGTGCCAGCAGCGCCTTGACAGGGGTGAATTCACCCCTCCACTTT. Its protein product is CASSALTGVNSPLHF.

The CDR3 sequence: CASRTSGSRGGELFF. In nucleotides, the CDR3 is TGTGCCAGTCGGACTAGCGGGAGCAGGGGCGGGGAGCTGTTTTTT. This chain joins TRBV19 and TRBJ2-2; 13 nucleotides match TRBD2. After removal of 8 bases from V and 7 bases from J, the junction contained 7 bases not matched to a gene. CDR3 length: 15 residues. The V gene's germline CDR1 is LNHDA and CDR2 SQIVND (reference sequence). Filled out from reference TRBV19 and TRBJ2-2, the complete variable domain reads DGGITQSPKYLFRKEGQNVTLSCEQNLNHDAMYWYRQDPGQGLRLIYYSQIVNDFQKGDIAEGYSVSREKKESFPLTVTSAQKNPTAFYLCASRTSGSRGGELFFGEGSRLTVL.

The chain recombines TRBV27 with TRBJ2-3; D ambiguous. V was cut by 4 bases and J by 13 bases, with 21 bases left in between. The CDR3 has 14 amino acids. The germline gives CDR1 MNHEY, CDR2 SMNVEV (reference sequence). The CDR3 nucleotides read TGTGCCAGCAGTTCCAGCCAGGCCAGGCCCGGTGAGTATTTT. Its translation is CASSSSQARPGEYF.

The gene calls are TRBV7-9 and TRBJ1-1, with D perhaps TRBD1 (5 bases). V was clipped by 5 bases and J by 4 bases, with 14 bases between them. Germline V lookup: CDR1 SEHNR, CDR2 FQNEAQ (reference sequence). The CDR3 runs 14 residues. The CDR3: CASSPVIGATEAFF. The CDR3 nucleotides read TGTGCCAGCAGCCCGGTAATTGGGGCCACTGAAGCTTTCTTT. The complete variable domain, with remaining parts taken from reference TRBV7-9 and TRBJ1-1, reads DTGVSQNPRHKITKRGQNVTFRCDPISEHNRLYWYRQTLGQGPEFLTYFQNEAQLEKSRLLSDRFSAERPKGSFSTLEIQRTEQGDSAMYLCASSPVIGATEAFFGQGTRLTVV.

The rearrangement links TRBV9 to TRBJ2-1; 10 nucleotides agree with TRBD1. Trimming cost V 0 bases and J 8 bases; bases outside gene matches: 5. The germline CDR1 and CDR2 sequences are SGDLS and YYNGEE. The CDR3 consists of 15 residues. The DNA of the CDR3 is TGTGCCAGCAGCGTAGGGTGGGGACAGGGGTATGAGCAGTTCTTC. Translated: CASSVGWGQGYEQFF.

This clone was seen a handful of times. The chain employs TRBV19 and TRBJ1-5; tentative D call: TRBD1 (5 bases). V lost 1 base, J lost 4 bases, and 8 bases lay in between. This CDR3 has 14 amino acids. Germline CDR1 is LNHDA and CDR2 is SQIVND (reference sequence). The CDR3, as DNA: TGTGCCAGTAGTATAGGACAGACAAATCAGCCCCAGCATTTT. Encoded protein: CASSIGQTNQPQHF.

This chain uses TRBV15 with TRBJ2-7; TRBD1 matches 9 bases. V shed 5 bases and J 3 bases; nucleotides not matched to a gene: 2. This CDR3 has 13 amino acids. CDR1 is LNHNV, CDR2 YYDKDF, per germline (reference sequence). CDR3 sequence: CATSQGQGYEQYF. The CDR3 DNA follows: TGTGCCACCAGCCAGGGACAGGGCTACGAGCAGTACTTC.